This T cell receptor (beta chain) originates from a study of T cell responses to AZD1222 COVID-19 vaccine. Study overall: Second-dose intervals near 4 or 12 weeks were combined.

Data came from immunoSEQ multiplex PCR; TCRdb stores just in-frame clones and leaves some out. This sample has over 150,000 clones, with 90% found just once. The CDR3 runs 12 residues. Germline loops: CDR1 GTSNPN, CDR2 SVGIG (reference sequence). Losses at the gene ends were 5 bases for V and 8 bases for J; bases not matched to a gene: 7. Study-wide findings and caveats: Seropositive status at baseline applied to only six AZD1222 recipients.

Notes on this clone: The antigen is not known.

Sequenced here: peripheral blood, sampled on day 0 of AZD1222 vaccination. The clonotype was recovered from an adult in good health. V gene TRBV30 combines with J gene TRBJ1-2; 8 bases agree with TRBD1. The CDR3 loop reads CAWARDRWGYTF. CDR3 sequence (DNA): TGTGCCTGGGCCCGGGACAGGTGGGGCTACACCTTC.